The entry that follows covers one TCR beta chain sequence. Looked up from germline, CDR1 is SGHTA and CDR2 is FQGNSA. The CDR3 has 15 amino acids. This entry belongs to a study of blood T cells in healthy people across ages. PCR was performed a second time for about 6 to 12 cycles using a sample-barcoded 5' primer and a J-beta primer mix. TCRdb processed the 5' RACE reads anew with MiXCR; each CDR3 protein has one entry. This sample yields under 700,000 distinct CDR3 sequences, of which about 24% are seen a single time; roughly 9% belongs to the top ten. The same sample was also used in a study of T cells of mothers and their children.

The genes are TRBV7-2 and TRBJ2-5; D possibly corresponds to TRBD2 (6 bases). The DNA end is more similar to TRBJ2-1, so the J call may be wrong. The TCR originated in a boy aged 5 to 17 in good health. Specimen: blood. CDR3 coding DNA: TGTGCCAGCAGCCGACCGACGGGGGAAAACAATGAGCAGTTCTTC. This translates into CASSRPTGENNEQFF.